This T cell receptor beta chain was identified in a study of blood T cells in healthy people across ages. Overall study findings and caveats: Bulk PBMC profiling left naive and antigen-experienced comparisons inconclusive.

Drawn from each donor were approximately 10 milliliters of peripheral blood. PBMCs were isolated at a quantity of at least 6.5 million per sample. On this clonotype: Its antigen remains unknown.

Germline V lookup: CDR1 MDHEN, CDR2 SYDVKM. This CDR3 is built from 14 residues. A second PCR of roughly 7 to 11 cycles used a sample-barcoded 5' primer and a J-beta primer mix. MiXCR, applied by TCRdb to the 5' RACE reads, yields one record per CDR3 protein. The table lists almost 1 million distinct CDR3 sequences, roughly 50% of them singletons. The sample consisted of blood. This sequence originates from a woman aged 60 to 75 in good health. The chain is built from TRBV28 and TRBJ2-7, with no clear D. TRBJ2-4 matches the DNA end more closely, so the J call is doubtful. The DNA of the CDR3 is TGTGCCAGCAGTCCCCAGTATACCAAAAACATTCAGTACTTC. Protein: CASSPQYTKNIQYF.